A single sample is the source of the 14 T cell receptor beta chains below, sequenced in a study of blood T cell repertoires in COVID-19. Libraries were prepared by immunoSEQ multiplex PCR; TCRdb keeps only in-frame clonotypes and omits some of them. Here the sample spans some 110,000 clones, about 79% being singletons. The sequenced material came from peripheral blood. Receptors originate from a woman older than 75 with active or convalescent COVID-19.

The rearrangement links TRBV29-1 to TRBJ2-3, with D perhaps matching TRBD1 (5 bases). The CDR3 contains 13 residues. V was shortened by 8 bases and J by 0 bases, with 12 bases between the two germline ends. CDR1 is SQVTM and CDR2 is ANQGSEA in the germline V gene. The CDR3 sequence: CSHGHISTDTQYF. The CDR3 DNA sequence: TGCAGCCACGGACACATTAGCACAGATACGCAGTATTTT.

The rearrangement links TRBV2 to TRBJ1-1, with 8 bases that match TRBD1. CDR3 length: 13 amino acids. V gave up 7 bases and J gave up 7 bases; unmatched junction bases: 8. Germline CDR1 reads SNHLY; CDR2 reads FYNNEI. The CDR3: CASTETGVNEAFF. The CDR3 coding sequence is TGTGCCAGCACGGAGACAGGGGTGAATGAAGCTTTCTTT.

The chain has TRBV5-1 and TRBJ1-1; D remains unclear. V lost 1 base to trimming and J lost 4 bases, with 11 bases between them. CDR3 size: 14 residues. Looked up from germline, CDR1 is SGHRS and CDR2 is YFSETQ. The CDR3 loop is CASSLTPGVTEAFF. DNA for the CDR3: TGCGCCAGCAGCTTGACCCCCGGGGTCACTGAAGCTTTCTTT. The whole variable domain, remainder taken from reference TRBV5-1 and TRBJ1-1, is KAGVTQTPRYLIKTRGQQVTLSCSPISGHRSVSWYQQTPGQGLQFLFEYFSETQRNKGNFPGRFSGRQFSNSRSEMNVSTLELGDSALYLCASSLTPGVTEAFFGQGTRLTVV.

The chain couples TRBV24-1 to TRBJ1-5; 7 bases agree with TRBD1. This CDR3 is built from 13 residues. V dropped 5 bases and J dropped 7; count of bases not matched to a gene: 4. Per germline, CDR1 KGHDR and CDR2 SFDVKD. The CDR3 spells CATSGGGEQPQHF. The CDR3 DNA reads TGTGCCACCAGTGGAGGGGGCGAGCAGCCCCAGCATTTT.

The CDR3 region has the DNA TGTGCCAGCAGCCTTTATCGGGACAGGGCGAACGAGCAGTACTTC. Residues: CASSLYRDRANEQYF. This rearrangement joins TRBV5-6 to TRBJ2-7, with TRBD1 identical over 9 bases. The germline gives CDR1 SGHDT, CDR2 YYEEEE. This CDR3 comprises 15 residues. V was clipped by 4 bases and J by 5 bases; unmatched bases: 10.

This chain uses TRBV3-1 (or the pseudogene TRBV3-2) with TRBJ2-5; no definite D call. The CDR3 has 12 amino acids. V gave up 2 bases and J gave up 1 base, with 2 bases separating them. CDR1 is LGHDT, CDR2 YNNKEL, per germline (reference sequence). The chain's CDR3 is CASSQLQETQYF. CDR3 bases: TGTGCCAGCAGCCAACTCCAAGAGACCCAGTACTTC.

The V and J genes are TRBV3-1 (or the pseudogene TRBV3-2) and TRBJ1-5; no reliable D call. The CDR3 totals 14 residues. Germline CDR1 reads LGHDT; CDR2 reads YNNKEL (reference sequence). Trimming removed 4 bases from V and 7 bases from J, with 14 bases in between. CDR3 nucleotides: TGTGCCAGCAGCCCCCTGGGGAGGGCGCAGCCCCAGCATTTT. This sequence encodes CASSPLGRAQPQHF.

V usage is TRBV4-1 and J usage is TRBJ2-7; a possible D gene is TRBD1 (6 bases). Between the trimmed V and J ends, which lost 1 base and 3 bases, there was a span of 13 bases. Looked up from germline, CDR1 is MGHRA and CDR2 is YSYEKL. The CDR3 covers 15 residues. The CDR3 here is CASSQVQGKVYEQYF. The CDR3 DNA follows: TGCGCCAGCAGCCAAGTCCAGGGGAAAGTCTACGAGCAGTACTTC.

The chain recombines TRBV14 with TRBJ2-6; 7 nucleotides agree with TRBD1. This CDR3 comprises 18 residues. Unmatched junction bases numbered 9, after V lost 4 bases and J lost 0 bases. Germline CDR1 is SGHDN and CDR2 is FVKESK. CDR3 sequence: CASSPRQGLTSGANVLTF. CDR3 nucleotides: TGTGCCAGCAGCCCGAGACAGGGTTTAACCTCTGGGGCCAACGTCCTGACTTTC.

The chain is built from TRBV11-2 and TRBJ2-7; perhaps TRBD1 as D (5 bases). V was cut by 1 base and J by 5 bases, with 12 bases left in between. CDR3 length: 14 amino acids. Germline loops: CDR1 SGHAT, CDR2 FQNNGV. CDR3 in DNA: TGTGCCAGCAGCTTAGGAGCAGGGATTCACGAGCAGTACTTC. Protein product: CASSLGAGIHEQYF.

CDR3 DNA sequence: TGTGCCAGCAGTTCCCCCCCGGTCTCACCCCTCCACTTT. It yields the protein CASSSPPVSPLHF. The chain links TRBV28 to TRBJ1-6; no reliable D call. V was cut by 4 bases and J by 10 bases, with 11 bases left in between. The CDR3 runs 13 residues. CDR1 and CDR2 from the germline V gene are MDHEN and SYDVKM.

The V and J genes are TRBV5-4 and TRBJ1-2; D ambiguous. The CDR3 extends over 15 amino acids. Germline assignment: CDR1 SGHNT and CDR2 YYREEE (reference sequence). Between the trimmed V and J ends, which lost 0 bases and 4 bases, there was a span of 13 bases. The CDR3 DNA reads TGTGCCAGCAGCTTGGACATCGAACATTCCTATGGCTACACCTTC. Translating it yields CASSLDIEHSYGYTF. The full variable domain, rest sourced from reference TRBV5-4 and TRBJ1-2, is ETGVTQSPTHLIKTRGQQVTLRCSSQSGHNTVSWYQQALGQGPQFIFQYYREEENGRGNFPPRFSGLQFPNYSSELNVNALELDDSALYLCASSLDIEHSYGYTFGSGTRLTVV.

This chain links TRBV19 with TRBJ1-1; D may be TRBD1 (6 bases). CDR1 is LNHDA, CDR2 SQIVND, per germline (reference sequence). The CDR3 sequence is 16 residues long. V shed 1 base and J shed 6 bases, with 18 bases lying between them. CDR3 region: CASSIGNRVGNSEAFF. The CDR3 DNA sequence: TGTGCCAGTAGTATAGGAAACAGGGTCGGGAATTCTGAAGCTTTCTTT.

The chain is built from TRBV27 and TRBJ2-1, with 7 bases lining up with TRBD2. V shed 8 bases, J shed 7 bases, and the junction held 20 bases outside the gene matches. The germline V gene encodes CDR1 MNHEY and CDR2 SMNVEV (reference sequence). The length of the CDR3 is 17 residues. The chain's CDR3 is CASRNAPTSTSLNEQFF. As DNA, the CDR3 is TGTGCCAGCCGAAATGCTCCGACTAGCACTTCGTTGAATGAGCAGTTCTTC.